These T cell receptor beta chains were read from a single sample in a study of cytomegalovirus exposure and HLA in healthy donors. Sequencing was performed with immunoSEQ multiplex PCR; in TCRdb, only in-frame clones are kept and a portion is missing. Of about 120,000 clones in the sample, roughly 79% were seen once. The specimen was PBMCs. Receptors were obtained from a woman in her forties in good health and CMV-seronegative. Both conserved end residues are part of each CDR3. The order of the fields is clone size, D gene, V gene, CDR3 protein. D genes are given only for firm matches. Not every row has a clone size; where given, it reads once, few, many or a size class.

abundance: once; d_gene: TRBD2; v_gene: TRBV27; CDR3aa: CATNSLGGSTGELFF
abundance: NA; d_gene: NA; v_gene: TRBV29-1; CDR3aa: CSVDLGLEVYGYTF
abundance: NA; d_gene: TRBD2; v_gene: TRBV6-5; CDR3aa: CASRTGGAHEQYF
abundance: NA; d_gene: NA; v_gene: TRBV9; CDR3aa: CASSVGGGLGEQYF
abundance: NA; d_gene: NA; v_gene: TRBV7-9; CDR3aa: CASSSGRRGTDQETQYF
abundance: NA; d_gene: NA; v_gene: TRBV7-2; CDR3aa: CASSLAGLGAFF
abundance: NA; d_gene: TRBD1; v_gene: TRBV25-1; CDR3aa: CASSSDRADTQYF
abundance: NA; d_gene: NA; v_gene: TRBV5-1; CDR3aa: CASSVGQPNTGELFF
abundance: NA; d_gene: TRBD2; v_gene: TRBV28; CDR3aa: CASSGLAGEYEQFF
abundance: NA; d_gene: TRBD1; v_gene: TRBV6-5; CDR3aa: CASSSTGVGGETQYF
abundance: NA; d_gene: NA; v_gene: TRBV21-1; CDR3aa: CASRRTGEDEKLFF
abundance: NA; d_gene: NA; v_gene: TRBV5-1; CDR3aa: CASSLAPDTYYEQYF
abundance: NA; d_gene: TRBD1; v_gene: TRBV13; CDR3aa: CASSFGTLSQGTVEAFF
abundance: NA; d_gene: TRBD2; v_gene: TRBV6-1; CDR3aa: CASSEGLAGGLEETQYF
abundance: NA; d_gene: TRBD1; v_gene: TRBV7-9; CDR3aa: CASSPRQGGRETQYF